These 17 T cell receptor beta chains came from one sample sequenced in a study of blood T cell repertoires in COVID-19. Measured with immunoSEQ multiplex PCR; TCRdb has only the in-frame clones, and not every one. In the table there are roughly 48,000 clones, 65% to 85% of which are singletons. Specimen: peripheral blood. These receptor sequences come from a human donor in a cohort sampled during active COVID-19.

The genes are TRBV6-5 and TRBJ1-1; TRBD1 might be the D (5 bases). Trimming stripped 5 bases from V and 1 base from J, with 8 bases between. Germline CDR1 reads MNHEY; CDR2 reads SVGAGI. The CDR3 is 13 amino acids. The CDR3, as DNA: TGTGCCAGCAGTAGGGGCAGGAACACTGAAGCTTTCTTT. Its protein product is CASSRGRNTEAFF.

A remark on this clone: The germline gene is not matched at one end of the junction; a read error may be the cause. This CDR3 is CASSVAGAYEQYF. The DNA of the CDR3 is TGTGCTAGCAGCGTCGCGGGGGCTTACGAGCAGTACTTC. The rearrangement links TRBV7-7 to TRBJ2-7, with a tentative D call TRBD2 (7 bases). Germline V gives CDR1 SSHAT, CDR2 FNYEAQ (reference sequence). This CDR3 has 13 amino acids.

The genes are TRBV11-2 and TRBJ2-7; D gene unclear. V dropped 0 bases and J dropped 2 bases, with 11 bases sitting between them. CDR1 and CDR2 (germline): SGHAT, FQNNGV. This CDR3 is built from 15 residues. The CDR3 sequence: CASSLEGVATYEQYF. Here the CDR3 DNA reads TGTGCCAGCAGCTTAGAAGGTGTAGCTACCTACGAGCAGTACTTC. Full variable domain (rest looked up from reference TRBV11-2 and TRBJ2-7): EAGVAQSPRYKIIEKRQSVAFWCNPISGHATLYWYQQILGQGPKLLIQFQNNGVVDDSQLPKDRFSAERLKGVDSTLKIQPAKLEDSAVYLCASSLEGVATYEQYFGPGTRLTVT.

The rearrangement joins TRBV11-2 to TRBJ2-1, with 9 bases matching TRBD1. V lost 2 bases, J lost 6 bases, and 5 bases stayed unmatched. CDR3 size: 15 residues. The germline V gene has CDR1 SGHAT and CDR2 FQNNGV. This CDR3 reads CASSLTGTGFNEQFF. CDR3 DNA sequence: TGTGCCAGCAGCTTAACCGGGACAGGGTTCAATGAGCAGTTCTTC. Based on the CDR3 plus reference TRBV11-2 and TRBJ2-1, the full variable domain is EAGVAQSPRYKIIEKRQSVAFWCNPISGHATLYWYQQILGQGPKLLIQFQNNGVVDDSQLPKDRFSAERLKGVDSTLKIQPAKLEDSAVYLCASSLTGTGFNEQFFGPGTRLTVL.

J is TRBJ2-3 and V is TRBV11-1; 10 positions match TRBD1. V was pared by 6 bases and J by 3 bases, with 6 bases of the junction left unmatched. This CDR3 is 15 amino acids long. Germline loops: CDR1 SGHAT, CDR2 FQDESV (reference sequence). CDR3 coding DNA: TGTGCCAGCAGTTACGGACAGGGGGGTACAGATACGCAGTATTTT. Protein: CASSYGQGGTDTQYF.

The rearrangement uses TRBV3-1 (or the pseudogene TRBV3-2) and TRBJ2-5; no reliable D call. Germline V lookup: CDR1 LGHDT, CDR2 YNNKEL (reference sequence). V lost 4 bases, J lost 2 bases, and 14 bases lay in between. The CDR3 has 15 amino acids. The CDR3 sequence is CASSRSQKSQETQYF. The CDR3 nucleotides are TGTGCCAGCAGCCGCTCGCAGAAGTCGCAAGAGACCCAGTACTTC.

The chain uses TRBV7-2 and TRBJ2-5, with 7 bases matching TRBD1. CDR1 is SGHTA and CDR2 is FQGNSA in the germline V gene. Trimming removed 3 bases from V and 6 bases from J; junction bases left unmatched: 4. The CDR3 totals 13 residues. The CDR3 reads CASSFDRDKTQYF. In nucleotides, the CDR3 is TGTGCCAGCAGCTTTGACAGGGACAAGACCCAGTACTTC.

V usage is TRBV3-1 (or the pseudogene TRBV3-2) and J usage is TRBJ1-2; D is possibly TRBD1 (6 bases). This CDR3 is built from 15 residues. Germline V gene data show CDR1 as LGHDT and CDR2 as YNNKEL (reference sequence). V was trimmed by 4 bases and J by 4 bases, leaving 16 bases between them. Written as DNA, the CDR3 is TGTGCCAGCAGCCGAACTTTAACAGGGAGCTATGGCTACACCTTC. It translates to CASSRTLTGSYGYTF.

This sequence joins TRBV7-2 and TRBJ1-6; 8 bases fit TRBD1. The CDR3 has 14 residues. V lost 3 bases and J lost 7; bases outside the gene matches: 2. From germline, CDR1 is SGHTA and CDR2 FQGNSA. The CDR3 here is CASSFGQGNSPLHF. DNA of the CDR3: TGTGCCAGCAGCTTCGGACAGGGAAATTCACCCCTCCACTTT.

V usage is TRBV14 and J usage is TRBJ1-6; no definite D call. Germline CDR1 SGHDN, CDR2 FVKESK. The CDR3 is 13 residues long. Trimming left V 1 base short and J 13 bases short, with 11 bases between. CDR3 DNA sequence: TGTGCCAGCAGCCAAGTATTTGACTCGCCCCTCCACTTT. It encodes CASSQVFDSPLHF.

The chain combines TRBV3-1 (or the pseudogene TRBV3-2) with TRBJ2-3, with D unresolved. The germline V gene encodes CDR1 LGHDT and CDR2 YNNKEL (reference sequence). Deletions cut 0 bases from V and 5 bases from J, with 12 bases between. This CDR3 has 15 residues. CDR3 protein: CASSQDSHGLDTQYF. In nucleotides, the CDR3 is TGTGCCAGCAGCCAAGATTCCCACGGTTTAGATACGCAGTATTTT.

The V call is TRBV6-4, the J call TRBJ1-1; TRBD1 matches at 8 bases. The V gene end was trimmed by 5 bases and the J gene end by 5 bases; junction bases not matched to a gene: 7. CDR3 length: 14 amino acids. Germline CDR1 reads MRHNA; CDR2 reads SNTAGT. CDR3 amino acids: CASSTTGGGTEAFF. CDR3 nucleotide sequence: TGTGCCAGCAGTACAACAGGGGGAGGGACTGAAGCTTTCTTT.

This chain links TRBV21-1 with TRBJ2-4; the tabulated D call, TRBD2, remains unverified against the DNA. TRBV21-1 is annotated as a pseudogene. There are 17 residues in the CDR3. The CDR3 sequence: CASIFGGAKLGKNIQYF. The DNA of the CDR3 is TGTGCCAGCATCTTCGGAGGGGCGAAGCTAGGCAAAAACATTCAGTACTTC.

The chain has TRBV20-1 and TRBJ2-1; D may be TRBD2 (5 bases). The germline V gene encodes CDR1 DFQATT and CDR2 SNEGSKA (reference sequence). The CDR3 loop spans 10 amino acids. V shed 7 bases and J shed 7 bases, with 8 bases lying between them. Here the CDR3 DNA reads TGCAGTGTTAGGGAGAATGAGCAGTTCTTC. Translating it yields CSVRENEQFF.

The chain couples TRBV5-1 to TRBJ1-4, with D hard to call. CDR3 length: 17 residues. Germline values: CDR1 SGHRS, CDR2 YFSETQ. V gave up 3 bases and J gave up 1 base, with 16 bases separating them. The CDR3 nucleotides read TGCGCCAGCAGCTCCACCCCCACGGGGTTAACTAATGAAAAACTGTTTTTT. Amino acid sequence: CASSSTPTGLTNEKLFF.

The chain couples TRBV7-2 to TRBJ1-2, with no clear D. CDR3 length: 14 residues. Trimming took 7 bases from V and 1 from J, leaving 13 bases between them. Per germline, CDR1 SGHTA and CDR2 FQGNSA. The CDR3 region is CASNFPHFNYGYTF. DNA of the CDR3: TGTGCCAGCAACTTCCCCCACTTTAACTATGGCTACACCTTC.

The chain joins TRBV21-1 to TRBJ2-7; the table calls TRBD2, which could not be checked here. TRBV21-1 is designated a pseudogene. CDR3 length: 17 amino acids. The CDR3 region is CASSQPEGSHPSYEQYF. The CDR3 DNA reads TGTGCCAGCAGCCAACCGGAGGGCAGTCATCCCTCCTACGAGCAGTACTTC.